The clone carrying this T cell receptor beta chain was observed a single time. The data originate from a study of blood T cell repertoires in COVID-19. Background on the study: Acute-phase and convalescent COVID-19 samples originated in the United States, Italy and Spain. T cells, B-cell-depleted T cells, or PBMCs provided the cDNA or gDNA that served as material.

The CDR3 consists of 16 residues. Germline CDR1 and CDR2: SGHTA and FQGTGA. V shed 4 bases, J shed 1 base, and the junction held 2 bases outside the gene matches. Sequenced by immunoSEQ multiplex PCR; TCRdb stores in-frame clones only, minus some. The data contain about 59,000 clones, around 85% of them seen just once; the ten biggest clones take up around a tenth. The chain has TRBV7-3 and TRBJ2-3, with TRBD2 identical over 13 bases. What was sequenced was peripheral blood. The clonotype originates from a human donor in a cohort sampled during active COVID-19. This chain's CDR3 is CASSSGLAGRTDTQYF. The CDR3 DNA reads as TGTGCCAGCAGCTCGGGACTAGCGGGGCGCACAGATACGCAGTATTTT.